The 7 T cell receptor beta chains below were found in one sample sequenced in a study of CD8 T cells in Susac syndrome. Random hexamers served to reverse transcribe about 0.5 to 1 ug RNA. TCRdb recomputed calls from the immunoSEQ multiplex PCR reads with MiXCR, one row per CDR3 protein. This table has approximately 130,000 distinct CDR3 sequences, around nine tenths appearing once. The sample was CD8+ T cells from PBMCs. All receptors derive from a human donor with multiple sclerosis.

This rearrangement joins TRBV11-2 to TRBJ2-7; 8 bases align to TRBD2. The V and J ends lost 4 bases and 5 bases, in that order; junction bases with no gene match: 19. Germline V gene lookup returns CDR1 SGHAT and CDR2 FQNNGV. The CDR3 covers 18 residues. Written as DNA, the CDR3 is TGTGCCAGCAGCTCCCAGGCTACCCTCGCGGGAGGTTTCCACGAGCAGTACTTC. Translation: CASSSQATLAGGFHEQYF.

The rearrangement joins TRBV11-2 to TRBJ1-1, with D possibly matching TRBD1 (6 bases). Per the germline V gene, CDR1 is SGHAT and CDR2 is FQNNGV. The CDR3 contains 15 residues. The V end was cut by 1 base, the J end by 11 bases, with 20 bases between. CDR3 region: CASSLVSQGIVGAFF. The CDR3 DNA reads as TGTGCCAGCAGCTTAGTCAGCCAGGGGATAGTGGGCGCTTTCTTT.

This sequence joins TRBV20-1 and TRBJ1-2; no firm D call. CDR3 length: 12 amino acids. Trimming removed 4 bases at V and 4 bases at J, with 10 bases between. From germline, CDR1 is DFQATT and CDR2 SNEGSKA (reference sequence). Here the CDR3 reads CSAIYGFYGYTF. CDR3 nucleotide sequence: TGCAGTGCTATCTATGGATTCTATGGCTACACCTTC.

This clonotype appeared a single time. The chain combines TRBV9 with TRBJ1-2; tentatively, D is TRBD1 (6 bases). The germline V gene encodes CDR1 SGDLS and CDR2 YYNGEE. This CDR3 region has 12 residues. Deletions cut 4 bases from V and 4 bases from J, with 8 bases between. The CDR3 loop is CASSSGVYGYTF. CDR3 nucleotide sequence: TGTGCCAGCAGCTCAGGGGTCTATGGCTACACCTTC.

The chain has TRBV11-2 and TRBJ2-1, with 11 positions matching TRBD2. The CDR3 has 15 amino acids. Trimming took 5 bases from V and 4 from J; bases not matched to a gene: 4. CDR1 and CDR2 (germline): SGHAT, FQNNGV. Here the CDR3 reads CASSAGTSGYNEQFF. The DNA of the CDR3 is TGTGCCAGCAGCGCGGGGACTAGCGGTTACAATGAGCAGTTCTTC.

This clonotype was observed a few times. This sequence joins TRBV27 and TRBJ1-1, with no clear D. Trimming cost V 6 bases and J 0 bases, with 8 bases left between them. Germline V gives CDR1 MNHEY, CDR2 SMNVEV (reference sequence). CDR3 length: 13 residues. CDR3 nucleotide sequence: TGTGCCAGCAGCTTTTCCATGAACACTGAAGCTTTCTTT. Amino acids: CASSFSMNTEAFF.

The V gene is TRBV29-1, the J gene TRBJ2-2; TRBD1 is a possible D gene (6 bases). CDR1 SQVTM and CDR2 ANQGSEA come from the germline V gene. Between the trimmed V and J ends, which lost 3 bases and 1 base, there was a span of 12 bases. CDR3 length: 15 amino acids. The CDR3 nucleotides are TGCAGCGTTGAGGGGCCGGGACAGAACACCGGGGAGCTGTTTTTT. Translation gives CSVEGPGQNTGELFF.